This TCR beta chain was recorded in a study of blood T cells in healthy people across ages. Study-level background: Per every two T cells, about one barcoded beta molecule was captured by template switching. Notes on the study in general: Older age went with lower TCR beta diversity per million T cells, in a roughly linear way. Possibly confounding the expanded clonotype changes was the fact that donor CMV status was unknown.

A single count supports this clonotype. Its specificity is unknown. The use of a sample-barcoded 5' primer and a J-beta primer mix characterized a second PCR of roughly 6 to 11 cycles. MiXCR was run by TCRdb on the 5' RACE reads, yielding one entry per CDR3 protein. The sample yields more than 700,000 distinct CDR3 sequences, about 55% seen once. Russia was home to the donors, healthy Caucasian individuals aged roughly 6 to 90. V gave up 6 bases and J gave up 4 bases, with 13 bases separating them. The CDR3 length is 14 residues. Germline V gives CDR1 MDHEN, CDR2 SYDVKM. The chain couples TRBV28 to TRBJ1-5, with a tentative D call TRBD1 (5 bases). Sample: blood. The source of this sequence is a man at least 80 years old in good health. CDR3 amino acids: CASSRDAFNQPQHF. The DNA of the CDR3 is TGTGCCAGCAGCCGGGACGCCTTTAATCAGCCCCAGCATTTT.